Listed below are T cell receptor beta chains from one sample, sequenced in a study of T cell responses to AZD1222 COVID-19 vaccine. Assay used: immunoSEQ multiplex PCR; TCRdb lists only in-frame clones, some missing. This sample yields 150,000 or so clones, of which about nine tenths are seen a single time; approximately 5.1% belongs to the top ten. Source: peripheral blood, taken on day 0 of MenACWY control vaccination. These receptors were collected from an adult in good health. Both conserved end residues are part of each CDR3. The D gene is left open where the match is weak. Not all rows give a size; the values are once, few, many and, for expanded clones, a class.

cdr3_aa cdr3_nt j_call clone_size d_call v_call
CASGLVQAIGNEQFF TGTGCTAGTGGTTTGGTACAGGCAATCGGCAATGAGCAGTTCTTC TRBJ2-1 - - TRBV12-5
CASSQFPPQRWGGYTF TGCGCCAGCAGCCAATTTCCCCCCCAGAGGTGGGGTGGCTACACCTTC TRBJ1-2 once - TRBV4-1
CSASGPPVLNTEAFF TGCAGTGCTAGTGGACCGCCTGTTTTGAACACTGAAGCTTTCTTT TRBJ1-1 once - TRBV20-1
CASRETGVNTEAFF TGTGCCAGTAGGGAGACAGGGGTGAATACTGAAGCTTTCTTT TRBJ1-1 few TRBD1 TRBV19
CASRPTGAPTDTQYF TGTGCCAGCAGGCCGACAGGGGCGCCCACAGATACGCAGTATTTT TRBJ2-3 - TRBD1 TRBV5-8
CASSFSGSEYEQYF TGTGCCAGCAGCTTTAGCGGGAGTGAGTACGAGCAGTACTTC TRBJ2-7 - TRBD2 TRBV7-8
CASSLGQGFAGANVLTF TGTGCCAGCAGCTTAGGACAGGGATTTGCTGGGGCCAACGTCCTGACTTTC TRBJ2-6 - TRBD1 TRBV11-3
CASGQGYSPLHF TGTGCCAGTGGACAGGGCTATTCACCCCTCCACTTT TRBJ1-6 - TRBD1 TRBV5-4
CASTPEGAVTDTQYF TGTGCCAGCACCCCGGAGGGGGCGGTAACAGATACGCAGTATTTT TRBJ2-3 - - TRBV6-5
CASSLAVNTGELFF TGCGCCAGCAGCTTGGCCGTGAACACCGGGGAGCTGTTTTTT TRBJ2-2 - - TRBV5-1
CASSSAFSSYNEQFF TGTGCTAGCAGCTCCGCTTTTAGCTCCTACAATGAGCAGTTCTTC TRBJ2-1 - - TRBV7-7
CASSPRTGGTDTQYF TGTGCCAGCAGCCCTAGGACAGGGGGCACAGATACGCAGTATTTT TRBJ2-3 - TRBD1 TRBV6-6
CASSLAGSRDEQYF TGTGCCAGCAGCTTAGCGGGCTCCCGGGACGAGCAGTACTTC TRBJ2-7 - - TRBV7-6
CASSQDINYGYTF TGCGCCAGCAGCCAAGACATCAACTATGGCTACACCTTC TRBJ1-2 - - TRBV4-3
CASKLGIPRYGYTF TGTGCCAGCAAATTAGGGATCCCCAGATATGGCTACACCTTC TRBJ1-2 - - TRBV2
CASSTRDRTYEQYF TGTGCCAGCAGCACCCGGGACCGAACCTACGAGCAGTACTTC TRBJ2-7 - - TRBV13
CASSIGQGFSTDTQYF TGCGCCAGCAGCATCGGACAGGGATTTAGCACAGATACGCAGTATTTT TRBJ2-3 - TRBD1 TRBV5-1
CASSQDPVRTGREGNTEAFF TGCGCCAGCAGCCAAGATCCTGTTAGGACAGGAAGGGAAGGGAACACTGAAGCTTTCTTT TRBJ1-1 once TRBD1 TRBV4-1
CASSWAVGYAGELFF TGTGCCAGCAGCTGGGCTGTGGGGTACGCCGGGGAGCTGTTTTTT TRBJ2-2 - - TRBV5-6
CASSLAGGRGTDTQYF TGTGCCAGCAGCTTAGCCGGCGGGCGGGGGACAGATACGCAGTATTTT TRBJ2-3 - TRBD2 TRBV7-8
CASKGVPGELFF TGTGCCAGCAAAGGGGTCCCCGGGGAGCTGTTTTTT TRBJ2-2 once - TRBV2
CATSEKNTEAFF TGTGCCACCAGTGAGAAGAACACTGAAGCTTTCTTT TRBJ1-1 - - TRBV24-1
CASIEVRNSPLHF TGTGCCAGCATTGAGGTCCGTAATTCACCCCTCCACTTT TRBJ1-6 - - TRBV2
CASRDRGIGSPLHF TGTGCCAGCAGAGACAGGGGGATCGGATCACCCCTCCACTTT TRBJ1-6 once TRBD1 TRBV27
CASTKRVDLTGELFF TGTGCCAGCACCAAGCGGGTCGACTTAACCGGGGAGCTGTTTTTT TRBJ2-2 - - TRBV7-9
CASSLGVADTQYF TGTGCCAGCTCATTAGGTGTTGCAGATACGCAGTATTTT TRBJ2-3 - - TRBV18
CAILWTEAFF TGTGCCATCCTTTGGACTGAAGCTTTCTTT TRBJ1-1 - - TRBV5-5
CASSFLLAGVGTGELFF TGTGCCAGCAGCTTCTTACTAGCGGGAGTTGGCACCGGGGAGCTGTTTTTT TRBJ2-2 - TRBD2 TRBV7-9
CASKRGTGVFGEKLFF TGTGCCAGCAAGCGTGGGACAGGGGTTTTCGGTGAAAAACTGTTTTTT TRBJ1-4 - TRBD1 TRBV7-2
CATSDPDRNYGYTF TGTGCCACCAGTGACCCGGACAGAAACTATGGCTACACCTTC TRBJ1-2 few - TRBV24-1
CASSQGGSTDTQYF TGTGCCAGCAGCCAAGGGGGTAGCACAGATACGCAGTATTTT TRBJ2-3 - - TRBV3-1/TRBV3-2
CASSASATGPYGYTF TGTGCCAGCAGCGCGAGCGCGACAGGGCCCTATGGCTACACCTTC TRBJ1-2 - TRBD1 TRBV7-2
CASSGVGANSPLHF TGTGCCAGCAGCGGCGTGGGGGCCAATTCACCCCTCCACTTT TRBJ1-6 - - TRBV9
CASSLEQGGGGYTF TGCGCCAGCAGCTTGGAACAGGGCGGCGGCGGCTACACCTTC TRBJ1-2 - - TRBV5-1
CASSPTGLGYTF TGCGCCAGCAGCCCGACAGGGCTTGGCTACACCTTC TRBJ1-2 - TRBD1 TRBV4-1
CASSLLRDGSSGANVLTF TGTGCCAGCAGCTTGCTACGGGACGGGAGCTCTGGGGCCAACGTCCTGACTTTC TRBJ2-6 once - TRBV7-6
CASSLLQGPYGYTF TGTGCCAGCAGTTTGCTGCAGGGGCCGTATGGCTACACCTTC TRBJ1-2 - - TRBV28
CASSLDAGEADTQYF TGTGCCAGCAGCTTAGACGCTGGGGAGGCAGATACGCAGTATTTT TRBJ2-3 - - TRBV7-7
CASSVGPNQPQHF TGTGCCAGCAGCGTAGGACCCAATCAGCCCCAGCATTTT TRBJ1-5 - - TRBV9
CASSTQGAPFYEQYF TGTGCCAGCAGCACTCAGGGGGCCCCCTTTTACGAGCAGTACTTC TRBJ2-7 - - TRBV21-1
CASTSFGGLVAKNIQYF TGTGCCAGTACCTCGTTCGGGGGATTGGTAGCCAAAAACATTCAGTACTTC TRBJ2-4 - - TRBV19
CASSLYMNTEAFF TGTGCCAGCAGCTTGTATATGAACACTGAAGCTTTCTTT TRBJ1-1 - - TRBV7-2
CASSFRGYSPLHF TGTGCCAGCAGCTTCCGGGGTTATTCACCCCTCCACTTT TRBJ1-6 - - TRBV7-2
CASSRDSQETQYF TGTGCCAGCAGCCGGGACAGTCAAGAGACCCAGTACTTC TRBJ2-5 - TRBD1 TRBV7-8
CASSSNNEQFF TGTGCCAGCAGCTCCAATAATGAGCAGTTCTTC TRBJ2-1 - - TRBV7-3
CASSRSGRGTAGELFF TGTGCCAGCAGTCGCAGCGGGAGGGGAACGGCCGGGGAGCTGTTTTTT TRBJ2-2 - TRBD2 TRBV27
CASRDRGRGGANVLTF TGTGCCAGCAGGGACAGGGGGCGGGGAGGGGCCAACGTCCTGACTTTC TRBJ2-6 - TRBD1 TRBV28
CASSGFLGGGTDTQYF TGTGCCAGCAGTGGGTTTTTGGGGGGGGGCACAGATACGCAGTATTTT TRBJ2-3 - TRBD2 TRBV6-1
CASSFQGSQETQYF TGCGCCAGCAGCTTCCAGGGGTCCCAAGAGACCCAGTACTTC TRBJ2-5 - - TRBV5-1
CASSLNPPGYNSPLHF TGTGCCAGCAGCTTAAATCCCCCGGGATATAATTCACCCCTCCACTTT TRBJ1-6 - - TRBV7-3